This is a list of T cell receptor beta chains from one sample in a study of early T cells in non-severe SARS-CoV-2 infection. TCRdb analysed the 5' RACE reads with MiXCR anew, one entry per CDR3 protein. Of almost 45,000 distinct CDR3 sequences in the sample, around 6% were seen once. The sequenced sample was whole blood. These receptors were taken from an adult who was a healthcare worker with PCR-confirmed SARS-CoV-2 infection or an uninfected control (not recorded which). CDR3s include the opening cysteine and the closing phenylalanine or tryptophan. The order of the fields is clone size, J gene, D gene, V gene, CDR3 DNA, CDR3 protein. The D gene is left open where the match is weak. Expanded clones are given a class, and other clones once, few, many or no size at all.

size: -; J: TRBJ2-5; D: -; V: TRBV5-1; DNA: TGCGCCAGCAGCGCGACAGGTTTCCAAGAGACCCAGTACTTC; CDR3: CASSATGFQETQYF
size: -; J: TRBJ2-3; D: -; V: TRBV11-2; DNA: TGTGCCAGCAGCTTAGACTTTACCCACGGACGCGGCACAGATACGCAGTATTTT; CDR3: CASSLDFTHGRGTDTQYF
size: many; J: TRBJ2-5; D: -; V: TRBV27; DNA: TGTGCCAGCAGTTTATCACATCCAATGCAAGAGACCCAGTACTTC; CDR3: CASSLSHPMQETQYF
size: -; J: TRBJ2-1; D: TRBD1; V: TRBV6-5; DNA: TGTGCCAGCAGTTACAGGGGGCAGGCAAGCAATGAGCAGTTCTTC; CDR3: CASSYRGQASNEQFF
size: few; J: TRBJ1-4; D: -; V: TRBV6-5; DNA: TGTGCCAGCAGTTACGGAACAACTAATGAAAAACTGTTTTTT; CDR3: CASSYGTTNEKLFF
size: many; J: TRBJ2-5; D: -; V: TRBV18; DNA: TGTGCCAGCTCACGCCCACTCCTTAAAAGGGAAGAGACCCAGTACTTC; CDR3: CASSRPLLKREETQYF
size: few; J: TRBJ1-3; D: -; V: TRBV6-1; DNA: TGTGCCAGCAGTGAAGGGGGGACGATGGACACCATATATTTT; CDR3: CASSEGGTMDTIYF
size: many; J: TRBJ2-5; D: -; V: TRBV5-1; DNA: TGCGCCAGCAGCTTGGTGGGGTATGGGGAGACCCAGTACTTC; CDR3: CASSLVGYGETQYF
size: few; J: TRBJ2-6; D: -; V: TRBV7-3; DNA: TGTGCCAGCAGCTTAATGGCGGGGGCCGCTGGGGCCAACGTCCTGACTTTC; CDR3: CASSLMAGAAGANVLTF
size: many; J: TRBJ1-1; D: TRBD1; V: TRBV3-1; DNA: TGTGCCAGCAGCCAACTATACGGTCCGGACAGGGGGCACCGAACTGAAGCTTTCTTT; CDR3: CASSQLYGPDRGHRTEAFF
size: -; J: TRBJ2-7; D: TRBD1; V: TRBV7-2; DNA: TGTGCCAGCAGCATACAGGGGTCCTACGAGCAGTACTTC; CDR3: CASSIQGSYEQYF
size: many; J: TRBJ2-7; D: -; V: TRBV19; DNA: TGTGCCAGTAGTCTTTCCAGCCGCTACGAGCAGTACTTC; CDR3: CASSLSSRYEQYF
size: many; J: TRBJ2-2; D: TRBD1; V: TRBV7-3; DNA: TGTGCCAGCAGCCGGGACAGGGCGAACACCGGGGAGCTGTTTTTT; CDR3: CASSRDRANTGELFF
size: many; J: TRBJ2-7; D: -; V: TRBV21-1; DNA: TGTGCCAGCGACACCTTTGGGACAGTCCAGCCCCACGAGCAGTACTTC; CDR3: CASDTFGTVQPHEQYF
size: many; J: TRBJ2-1; D: TRBD1; V: TRBV15; DNA: TGTGCCACCAGCAGAGATCCGGGACAGGGCTCCAATGAGCAGTTCTTC; CDR3: CATSRDPGQGSNEQFF
size: many; J: TRBJ2-1; D: TRBD1; V: TRBV12-3/TRBV12-4; DNA: TGTGCCAGCAGTTTGACAGGGCCCTACAATGAGCAGTTCTTC; CDR3: CASSLTGPYNEQFF
size: many; J: TRBJ2-5; D: TRBD1; V: TRBV12-3/TRBV12-4; DNA: TGTGCCAGCAGTTTAGGACAGGGTGGGCAAGAGACCCAGTACTTC; CDR3: CASSLGQGGQETQYF
size: -; J: TRBJ1-2; D: TRBD1; V: TRBV3-1; DNA: TGTGCCAGCAGCCGACAGGGCTATGGCTACACCTTC; CDR3: CASSRQGYGYTF
size: many; J: TRBJ2-5; D: -; V: TRBV4-3; DNA: TGCGCCAGCAGCCAAGATCCGTGGGCCCAAGAGACCCAGTACTTC; CDR3: CASSQDPWAQETQYF
size: many; J: TRBJ2-1; D: -; V: TRBV6-5; DNA: TGTGCCAGCAGTTACGGGGGCATTACGAATGAGCAGTTCTTC; CDR3: CASSYGGITNEQFF
size: few; J: TRBJ2-3; D: TRBD2; V: TRBV12-5; DNA: TGTGCTAGTGGTTTGGTACTAGCGGGGGACACAGATACGCAGTATTTT; CDR3: CASGLVLAGDTDTQYF
size: many; J: TRBJ1-5; D: -; V: TRBV20-1; DNA: TGCAGTGCGATAGGATTGGGGGATCAGCCCCAGCATTTT; CDR3: CSAIGLGDQPQHF
size: many; J: TRBJ2-1; D: -; V: TRBV27; DNA: TGTGCCAGCAGTTTCCGGGACCAGTACAATGAGCAGTTCTTC; CDR3: CASSFRDQYNEQFF
size: many; J: TRBJ2-1; D: -; V: TRBV4-2; DNA: TGTGCCAGCAGCCAAGATCGTGAGACCTACAATGAGCAGTTCTTC; CDR3: CASSQDRETYNEQFF
size: few; J: TRBJ1-3; D: TRBD1; V: TRBV28; DNA: TGTGCCAGCAGTTTACCCCAGGGGGCTCACATATATTTT; CDR3: CASSLPQGAHIYF
size: many; J: TRBJ2-7; D: -; V: TRBV4-3; DNA: TGCGCCAGCAGCCAGGACAGATACTACGAGCAGTACTTC; CDR3: CASSQDRYYEQYF
size: many; J: TRBJ2-3; D: TRBD1; V: TRBV20-1; DNA: TGCAGTGCTCAATCCGGGACAGCGAACACAGATACGCAGTATTTT; CDR3: CSAQSGTANTDTQYF
size: many; J: TRBJ2-7; D: -; V: TRBV12-3/TRBV12-4; DNA: TGTGCCAGCGGCGATAGCCCGGGACCCAGTGCCCACGAGCAGTACTTC; CDR3: CASGDSPGPSAHEQYF
size: -; J: TRBJ2-7; D: -; V: TRBV10-3; DNA: TGTGCCATCAGGGACTCGACAGGACGCGAGCAGTACTTC; CDR3: CAIRDSTGREQYF
size: few; J: TRBJ1-1; D: TRBD1; V: TRBV6-5; DNA: TGTGCCAGCATCACTAAGGGGGCGTTGGAAGCTTTCTTT; CDR3: CASITKGALEAFF
size: few; J: TRBJ2-7; D: TRBD2; V: TRBV4-1; DNA: TGCGCCAGCAGCCCTTTCCGGGGGGGCCTCTACGAGCAGTACTTC; CDR3: CASSPFRGGLYEQYF
size: many; J: TRBJ1-1; D: -; V: TRBV29-1; DNA: TGCAGCGTCTGGGGTCACACTGAAGCTTTCTTT; CDR3: CSVWGHTEAFF
size: few; J: TRBJ2-3; D: TRBD1; V: TRBV6-1; DNA: TGTGCCAGCAGTGACGTGGGACAGGGGCATCCAGATACGCAGTATTTT; CDR3: CASSDVGQGHPDTQYF
size: many; J: TRBJ2-7; D: TRBD1; V: TRBV7-2; DNA: TGTGCCAGCAGCTTCGGGACAGGTACCTACGAGCAGTACTTC; CDR3: CASSFGTGTYEQYF
size: many; J: TRBJ2-1; D: -; V: TRBV20-1; DNA: TGCAGTGCGAGCCGGGACTCCTACTACAATGAGCAGTTCTTC; CDR3: CSASRDSYYNEQFF
size: -; J: TRBJ1-1; D: -; V: TRBV28; DNA: TGTGCCAGCAGTCGGGAATTAGGGGCCACTGAAGCTTTCTTT; CDR3: CASSRELGATEAFF
size: many; J: TRBJ2-3; D: -; V: TRBV7-2; DNA: TGTGCCAGCAGCTTAAGGGGGGAAAAAGATACGCAGTATTTT; CDR3: CASSLRGEKDTQYF
size: many; J: TRBJ1-1; D: TRBD1; V: TRBV5-5; DNA: TGTGCCAGCAGCTGGGGACAGGGGAACACTGAAGCTTTCTTT; CDR3: CASSWGQGNTEAFF
size: -; J: TRBJ2-2; D: TRBD2; V: TRBV4-1; DNA: TGCGCCAGCAGCCAGATGGGGGGAGCGGGGACCAGGGAGCTGTTTTTT; CDR3: CASSQMGGAGTRELFF
size: many; J: TRBJ1-5; D: -; V: TRBV24-1; DNA: TGTGCCACCTATAACGGACAGTGGTCCTTATGGCCCCAGCATTTT; CDR3: CATYNGQWSLWPQHF
size: many; J: TRBJ2-5; D: TRBD2; V: TRBV20-1; DNA: TGCAGTGCTAGTAAGACTAGCGAGGCTGGGGAGTACTTC; CDR3: CSASKTSEAGEYF
size: many; J: TRBJ1-1; D: -; V: TRBV7-2; DNA: TGTGCCAGCAGCTTCACAGGGAAGACTGAAGCTTTCTTT; CDR3: CASSFTGKTEAFF
size: many; J: TRBJ2-1; D: -; V: TRBV14; DNA: TGTGCCAGCAGCCAATCCCCCGGGAACTCCGTCGAGCAGTTCTTC; CDR3: CASSQSPGNSVEQFF
size: many; J: TRBJ2-7; D: -; V: TRBV19; DNA: TGTGCCAGTAGCCTGAGACCCACTTCCCTCTACGAGCAGTACTTC; CDR3: CASSLRPTSLYEQYF
size: many; J: TRBJ1-1; D: -; V: TRBV6-2/TRBV6-3; DNA: TGTGCCAGCAGTCGCAGGGTCACTGAAGCTTTCTTT; CDR3: CASSRRVTEAFF
size: -; J: TRBJ1-1; D: -; V: TRBV5-1; DNA: TGCGCCAGCAGCTTGATGCCCAGGGAGAACACTGAAGCTTTCTTT; CDR3: CASSLMPRENTEAFF